The 24 T cell receptor beta chains below all came from one sample that was sequenced in a study of blood T cell repertoires in COVID-19. Generated by immunoSEQ multiplex PCR, the TCRdb table keeps only in-frame clones and is missing some. The sample contains about 200,000 clones, about 85% of which appear only once. Sample: peripheral blood. The source is a man in his sixties with active or convalescent COVID-19.

The J gene is TRBJ1-2, the V gene TRBV6-6; 8 bases agree with TRBD1. The CDR3 is 13 residues long. J was trimmed by 6 bases and V by 4 bases; bases with no gene match: 4. Germline values: CDR1 MNHNY, CDR2 SVGAGI (reference sequence). Here the CDR3 DNA reads TGTGCCAGCAGTTCGCGGGACAGGAATGGCTACACCTTC. Amino acids: CASSSRDRNGYTF.

The chain recombines TRBV19 with TRBJ1-2, with D possibly TRBD1 on 6 matching bases. Trimming removed 11 bases at V and 6 bases at J, with 19 bases between. Germline V CDR1 and CDR2: LNHDA, SQIVND (reference sequence). The CDR3 is made up of 13 amino acids. CDR3 nucleotides: TGTGCCTTCAGGCGGGGGGCGCTTAATGGCTACACCTTC. It yields the protein CAFRRGALNGYTF.

This clone came up once. J is TRBJ2-3 and V is TRBV7-9, with a possible D match to TRBD1 (6 bases). The CDR3 runs 11 residues. Trimming pared 8 bases from V and 4 bases from J, leaving 7 bases between. Per the germline V gene, CDR1 is SEHNR and CDR2 is FQNEAQ (reference sequence). CDR3 DNA sequence: TGTGCCAGCTCAGGGGCAGATACGCAGTATTTT. It encodes CASSGADTQYF.

The chain joins TRBV6-6 to TRBJ2-6, with D tentatively TRBD1 (5 bases). V shed 0 bases and J shed 4 bases, with 10 bases lying between them. The CDR3 is 16 residues long. Germline V gene lookup returns CDR1 MNHNY and CDR2 SVGAGI (reference sequence). Written as DNA, the CDR3 is TGTGCCAGCAGTTACTCAGGGGTCGGCGGGGCCAACGTCCTGACTTTC. It encodes CASSYSGVGGANVLTF.

This clone was detected a few times. This chain uses TRBV30 with TRBJ1-6; TRBD1 matches at 7 bases. The CDR3 length is 13 residues. Germline-derived CDR1 and CDR2 are GTSNPN and SVGIG (reference sequence). V was pared by 1 base and J by 13 bases, with 7 bases of the junction left unmatched. In DNA, the CDR3 is TGTGCCTGGAGTGCGTTTACAGGGGTCCCCCTCCACTTT. It yields the protein CAWSAFTGVPLHF.

This CDR3 is CASRGTGDNTGELFF. DNA of the CDR3: TGCGCCAGCAGAGGGACAGGGGATAACACCGGGGAGCTGTTTTTT. V gene TRBV5-1 combines with J gene TRBJ2-2, with 10 bases identical to TRBD1. Germline V gives CDR1 SGHRS, CDR2 YFSETQ. V shed 5 bases and J 2 bases; nucleotides not matched to a gene: 3. The CDR3 consists of 15 residues.

Here the CDR3 reads CASSLVAGSEQFF. CDR3 in DNA: TGTGCCAGCAGCTTAGTCGCGGGTTCTGAGCAGTTCTTC. This sequence joins TRBV7-9 and TRBJ2-1; D is perhaps TRBD2 (5 bases). The germline V gene encodes CDR1 SEHNR and CDR2 FQNEAQ (reference sequence). V lost 1 base, J lost 9 bases, and 10 bases lay in between. This CDR3 has 13 amino acids.

The CDR3 bases are TGCGCCAGCAGCCAAGATGGTTTAGTAGCGGGGGCCACCGGGGAGCTGTTTTTT. Its protein is CASSQDGLVAGATGELFF. The genes are TRBV4-1 and TRBJ2-2, with 9 bases fitting TRBD2. CDR3 length: 18 amino acids. V gave up 0 bases and J gave up 4 bases; unmatched junction bases: 9. The V gene's germline CDR1 is MGHRA and CDR2 YSYEKL.

In its sample, this clone was seen once. The V gene is TRBV5-4, the J gene TRBJ2-5, with TRBD1 identical over 10 bases. Trimming removed 1 base from V and 3 bases from J; junction bases left unmatched: 9. The CDR3 extends over 17 amino acids. Looked up from germline, CDR1 is SGHNT and CDR2 is YYREEE (reference sequence). CDR3 DNA sequence: TGTGCCAGCAGCTTGTCGGGACAGGGGAGGAAAAAAGAGACCCAGTACTTC. Encoded protein: CASSLSGQGRKKETQYF.

The chain employs TRBV9 and TRBJ2-3, with a tentative D call TRBD2 (6 bases). The CDR3 sequence is 18 residues long. The V end lost 3 bases, the J end lost 6 bases, and 26 bases lay between the germline ends. The germline CDR1 and CDR2 sequences are SGDLS and YYNGEE. CDR3 nucleotides: TGTGCCAGCAGCGCCGGGGGAGGAGGCGCCCGGAGGACGGATACGCAGTATTTT. It specifies CASSAGGGGARRTDTQYF. The full variable domain, in which reference TRBV9 and TRBJ2-3 provide the parts outside the CDR3, is DSGVTQTPKHLITATGQRVTLRCSPRSGDLSVYWYQQSLDQGLQFLIQYYNGEERAKGNILERFSAQQFPDLHSELNLSSLELGDSALYFCASSAGGGGARRTDTQYFGPGTRLTVL.

This clone was detected ten times or more. The chain is built from TRBV4-2 and TRBJ1-6, with a tentative D call TRBD1 (6 bases). Germline CDR1 reads LGHNA; CDR2 reads YNFKEQ. The CDR3 sequence is 20 residues long. V gave up 0 bases and J gave up 7 bases, with 25 bases separating them. The CDR3 nucleotides read TGTGCCAGCAGCCAAGAGTGGCGAGCCACAGGGAAGCTGTTCAATTCACCCCTCCACTTT. Translation: CASSQEWRATGKLFNSPLHF.

This chain uses TRBV18 with TRBJ2-7; 10 bases match TRBD1. This CDR3 contains 15 residues. Germline loops: CDR1 KGHSH, CDR2 LQKENI. V was clipped by 6 bases and J by 1 base; unmatched bases: 6. The CDR3 sequence is CASSQDRGQSYEQYF. The CDR3 DNA reads as TGTGCCAGCTCCCAAGACAGGGGGCAGTCCTACGAGCAGTACTTC.

Note on this clone: One junction end disagrees with the germline gene, perhaps due to a read error. The chain carries TRBV6-5 and TRBJ1-2, with D possibly TRBD1 on 5 matching bases. CDR1 is MNHEY and CDR2 is SVGAGI in the germline V gene. The CDR3 contains 13 residues. The CDR3 nucleotides are TGTGCCAGCAACGGGGGGACTAATTATGGCTACACCTTC. Protein sequence: CASNGGTNYGYTF.

The rearrangement joins TRBV7-9 to TRBJ2-2; D perhaps matches TRBD1 (5 bases). The CDR3 consists of 15 residues. V lost 7 bases and J lost 3, with 15 bases in between. CDR1 is SEHNR, CDR2 FQNEAQ, per germline (reference sequence). The DNA for the CDR3 is TGTGCCAGCAACCTTGTCCAGGGTTACACCGGGGAGCTGTTTTTT. This codes for CASNLVQGYTGELFF.

The chain combines TRBV4-1 with TRBJ1-5; 9 nucleotides line up with TRBD1. Germline loops: CDR1 MGHRA, CDR2 YSYEKL. CDR3 length equals 15 residues. J lost 2 bases, V lost 3 bases, and 2 bases had no gene match. CDR3 sequence (DNA): TGCGCCAGCAGCCAGGGACAGGGCGGCAATCAGCCCCAGCATTTT. Translated: CASSQGQGGNQPQHF.

J is TRBJ1-3 and V is TRBV6-2 or TRBV6-3, with D unresolved. V was cut by 6 bases and J by 0 bases, with 9 bases left in between. The CDR3 extends over 14 amino acids. The germline gives CDR1 MNHEY, CDR2 SVGEGT. CDR3 nucleotide sequence: TGTGCCAGCAGCCGCGGGAGCTCTGGAAACACCATATATTTT. It encodes CASSRGSSGNTIYF.

The chain is built from TRBV7-3 and TRBJ2-3; possible D gene TRBD1, 6 bases. The germline gives CDR1 SGHTA, CDR2 FQGTGA. The CDR3 extends over 15 amino acids. V lost 0 bases, J lost 1 base, and 8 bases lay in between. CDR3 in DNA: TGTGCCAGCAGCTTAACAGGGGGTGGCACAGATACGCAGTATTTT. Translation: CASSLTGGGTDTQYF.

The chain combines TRBV6-5 with TRBJ1-2; possible D gene TRBD1, 5 bases. The length of the CDR3 is 13 residues. In germline, CDR1 is MNHEY, CDR2 SVGAGI. V was trimmed by 6 bases and J by 6 bases, leaving 14 bases between them. The CDR3 reads CASSGMGGNGYTF. The CDR3 DNA sequence: TGTGCCAGCAGCGGAATGGGGGGGAATGGCTACACCTTC.

The V call is TRBV6-5, the J call TRBJ1-5; D unclear. The CDR3 consists of 14 residues. V dropped 10 bases and J dropped 4 bases, with 17 bases sitting between them. The germline gives CDR1 MNHEY, CDR2 SVGAGI. CDR3 region: CATGSGIPNQPQHF. The CDR3 DNA follows: TGTGCCACGGGGTCGGGCATTCCTAATCAGCCCCAGCATTTT.

This sequence joins TRBV19 and TRBJ1-6; D is uncertain. The germline gives CDR1 LNHDA, CDR2 SQIVND (reference sequence). The CDR3 is 16 amino acids. V was shortened by 5 bases and J by 8 bases, with 19 bases between the two germline ends. CDR3 amino acids: CASSVSGPRADSPLHF. The CDR3 coding sequence is TGTGCCAGTAGTGTCTCCGGGCCGAGGGCCGATTCACCCCTCCACTTT.

The chain carries TRBV18 and TRBJ1-2; the match to TRBD1 covers 7 bases. With 2 bases clipped from V and 7 bases from J, the junction kept 16 bases outside the gene matches. Germline CDR1 reads KGHSH; CDR2 reads LQKENI. The CDR3 is 17 residues long. As DNA, the CDR3 is TGTGCCAGCTCACCAACACCATTAGAACAGGGGAGATTTGGCTACACCTTC. Residues: CASSPTPLEQGRFGYTF.

The V and J genes are TRBV12-3 or TRBV12-4 and TRBJ2-1, with D perhaps TRBD2 (5 bases). CDR3 size: 12 residues. V was clipped by 4 bases and J by 7 bases, with 8 bases between them. The CDR3 region has the DNA TGTGCCAGCAGTTGGACGGGGAATGAGCAGTTCTTC. Protein: CASSWTGNEQFF.

The chain couples TRBV7-6 to TRBJ1-2; unclear D gene. Trimming removed 3 bases from V and 4 bases from J, with 15 bases in between. The CDR3 is 15 amino acids. Germline V lookup: CDR1 SGHVS, CDR2 FNYEAQ. Here the CDR3 reads CASSFEEGSAYGYTF. CDR3 sequence (DNA): TGTGCCAGCAGCTTTGAGGAGGGTTCAGCCTATGGCTACACCTTC.

This clone has only a few counts. The CDR3 reads CATSDLRGTSGVSTDTQYF. The CDR3 DNA follows: TGTGCCACCAGTGATCTGAGGGGGACTAGCGGAGTGAGCACAGATACGCAGTATTTT. The chain is built from TRBV24-1 and TRBJ2-3, with 11 bases lining up with TRBD2. Germline V CDR1 and CDR2: KGHDR, SFDVKD. The CDR3 extends over 19 amino acids. Trimming removed 3 bases from V and 0 bases from J; junction bases left unmatched: 10.